The 4 T cell receptor beta chains reported below all come from one sample, sequenced in a study of radiation and T cells in renal cell carcinoma. Treatment of the sample: 15 Gy SBRT to primary tumor, nephrectomy 4 weeks later. The protocol was immunoSEQ multiplex PCR, while the TCRdb copy is restricted to in-frame clones and leaves out a portion. The sample contains about 15,000 clones, around 65% of which appear only once. The starting material was tumor tissue, obtained from a patient whose treatment included radiotherapy and nephrectomy. These receptors originate from a woman between 65 and 79 years old with renal cell carcinoma.

V is TRBV19 and J is TRBJ1-1, with D possibly matching TRBD1 (6 bases). Germline V CDR1 and CDR2: LNHDA, SQIVND (reference sequence). V shed 4 bases and J shed 3 bases, with 18 bases lying between them. The CDR3 sequence is 16 residues long. Here the CDR3 reads CASSRGSGTRDTEAFF. DNA of the CDR3: TGTGCCAGTAGTAGGGGCTCCGGGACAAGGGACACTGAAGCTTTCTTT.

The chain uses TRBV30 and TRBJ2-5, with TRBD2 matching 11 bases. The V segment lost 7 bases and the J segment 5 bases; nucleotides outside the gene matches: 6. Germline CDR1 and CDR2: GTSNPN and SVGIG (reference sequence). This CDR3 is built from 13 residues. The CDR3 region is CASTSGSGETQYF. The CDR3 nucleotides read TGTGCCTCCACTAGCGGGAGTGGGGAGACCCAGTACTTC.

The chain employs TRBV5-6 and TRBJ1-2; no reliable D call. V dropped 1 base and J dropped 10 bases, with 8 bases sitting between them. Germline loops: CDR1 SGHDT, CDR2 YYEEEE. The CDR3 runs to 11 residues. CDR3 in amino acids: CASSLRLHYTF. DNA for the CDR3: TGTGCCAGCAGCTTGAGACTGCACTACACCTTC.

This clone was counted a few times. The CDR3 nucleotides read TGTGCCAGCCGACCCCCCACAGGGGGCAAACAGACCCAGTACTTC. Its protein is CASRPPTGGKQTQYF. The chain links TRBV7-2 to TRBJ2-5, with 9 bases matching TRBD1. After removal of 8 bases from V and 6 bases from J, the junction contained 13 bases not matched to a gene. Germline assignment: CDR1 SGHTA and CDR2 FQGNSA. The CDR3 runs to 15 residues.